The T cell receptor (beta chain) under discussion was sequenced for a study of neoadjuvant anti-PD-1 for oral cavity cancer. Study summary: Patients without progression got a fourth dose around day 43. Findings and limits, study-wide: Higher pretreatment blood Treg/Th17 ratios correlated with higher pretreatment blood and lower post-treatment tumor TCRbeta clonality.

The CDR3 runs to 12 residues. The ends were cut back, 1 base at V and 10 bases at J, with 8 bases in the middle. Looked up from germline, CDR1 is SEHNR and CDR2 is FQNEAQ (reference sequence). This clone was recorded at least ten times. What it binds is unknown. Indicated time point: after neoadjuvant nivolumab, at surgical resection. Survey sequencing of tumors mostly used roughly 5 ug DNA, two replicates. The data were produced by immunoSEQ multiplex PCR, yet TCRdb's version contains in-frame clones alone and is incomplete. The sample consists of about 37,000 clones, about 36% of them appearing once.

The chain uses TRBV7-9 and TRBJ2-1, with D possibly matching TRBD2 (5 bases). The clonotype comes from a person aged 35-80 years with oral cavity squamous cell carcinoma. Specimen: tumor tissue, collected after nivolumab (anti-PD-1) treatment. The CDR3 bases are TGTGCCAGCAGCTTAGAGCCGGGAGAGCAGTTCTTC. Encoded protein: CASSLEPGEQFF.